These 30 T cell receptor beta chains were all obtained from the same sample, sequenced in a study of CD4 T cells in relation to SARS-CoV-2 and coronaviruses. Clones were read by immunoSEQ multiplex PCR, and TCRdb kept only the in-frame ones, dropping some. The sample includes about 36,000 clones, roughly 80% seen only once; the top ten take more than 6%. These TCRs are of unknown antigen specificity. The specimen sequenced was naive CD4+ T cells from PBMCs, cultured in vitro. Subset meaning: naive CD4+ T cells isolated by negative enrichment. The receptors derive from an adult with COVID-19.

This sequence joins TRBV6-2 or TRBV6-3 and TRBJ2-2, with 7 positions matching TRBD1. V lost 5 bases to trimming and J lost 4 bases; unmatched junction nucleotides: 4. Germline CDR1 is MNHEY and CDR2 is SVGEGT. The CDR3 sequence is 14 residues long. CDR3 DNA: TGTGCCAGCAGTCCCGGGACAGCCACCGGGGAGCTGTTTTTT. This gives the protein CASSPGTATGELFF.

This chain uses TRBV24-1 with TRBJ2-3; no clear D. Trimming cost V 6 bases and J 0 bases, with 6 bases left between them. Germline CDR1 KGHDR, CDR2 SFDVKD. The CDR3 is 13 residues long. For the CDR3, the DNA is TGTGCCACCAGTTTGGGTAGCACAGATACGCAGTATTTT. Translation: CATSLGSTDTQYF.

This chain links TRBV5-1 with TRBJ2-3; 8 positions match TRBD1. The V gene end was trimmed by 3 bases and the J gene end by 2 bases; junction bases not matched to a gene: 5. The CDR3 contains 15 residues. CDR1 SGHRS and CDR2 YFSETQ come from the germline V gene. In nucleotides, the CDR3 is TGCGCCAGCAGCTGGGGGACAGGCTACACAGATACGCAGTATTTT. Its protein is CASSWGTGYTDTQYF.

The V gene is TRBV6-1, the J gene TRBJ2-1; D is unclear. The germline V gene has CDR1 MNHNS and CDR2 SASEGT. Deletions cut 5 bases from V and 0 bases from J, with 11 bases between. The CDR3 covers 15 residues. The CDR3 DNA is TGTGCCAGCAGTTCCCAGTCGAGCTCCTACAATGAGCAGTTCTTC. It encodes CASSSQSSSYNEQFF.

The chain recombines TRBV9 with TRBJ2-2, with a tentative D call TRBD1 (5 bases). The germline V and J ends were trimmed by 2 bases and 0 bases, with 11 bases remaining between them. Germline V gene lookup returns CDR1 SGDLS and CDR2 YYNGEE. This CDR3 is 16 amino acids long. In nucleotides, the CDR3 is TGTGCCAGCAGCGTTCTCTCAGGGCCGAACACCGGGGAGCTGTTTTTT. Its translation is CASSVLSGPNTGELFF.

A few counts support this clone. This chain connects TRBV10-2 to TRBJ1-5; D is perhaps TRBD1 (6 bases). This CDR3 comprises 13 residues. Germline-derived CDR1 and CDR2 are WSHSY and SAAADI. V dropped 6 bases and J dropped 4 bases, with 10 bases sitting between them. CDR3: CASRDRTNQPQHF. The CDR3 DNA follows: TGCGCCAGCAGGGACAGAACGAATCAGCCCCAGCATTTT.

The chain joins TRBV28 to TRBJ2-7; D not resolved. CDR3 size: 13 residues. The germline CDR1 and CDR2 sequences are MDHEN and SYDVKM. Trimming took off 1 base at V and 4 bases at J, with 8 bases between the two ends. The CDR3 DNA reads as TGTGCCAGCAGTTTATCTGGGCAGTACGAGCAGTACTTC. This codes for CASSLSGQYEQYF.

The chain combines TRBV28 with TRBJ1-2; D may be TRBD1 (6 bases). Germline V gene sequence: CDR1 MDHEN, CDR2 SYDVKM. V dropped 6 bases and J dropped 1 base, with 12 bases sitting between them. The CDR3 is 14 residues long. The DNA of the CDR3 is TGTGCCAGCAGCAGGGGAGGGAATAACTATGGCTACACCTTC. Amino acid sequence: CASSRGGNNYGYTF.

The J gene is TRBJ2-7, the V gene TRBV6-5; possibly TRBD2 for D (5 bases). Trimming removed 8 bases at V and 7 bases at J, with 12 bases between. Germline loops: CDR1 MNHEY, CDR2 SVGAGI. This CDR3 spans 11 amino acids. The CDR3 here is CASSTGREQYF. In nucleotides, the CDR3 is TGTGCCAGCTCTACGGGGAGAGAGCAGTACTTC.

V and J are TRBV6-2 or TRBV6-3 and TRBJ2-1, with 13 bases identical to TRBD2. This CDR3 contains 17 residues. With 4 bases clipped from V and 8 bases from J, the junction kept 11 bases outside the gene matches. Germline values: CDR1 MNHEY, CDR2 SVGEGT. Here the CDR3 DNA reads TGTGCCAGCAGTTCTACTAGCGGGAGGGCCTTATTCTATGAGCAGTTCTTC. Amino acids: CASSSTSGRALFYEQFF.

The chain is built from TRBV28 and TRBJ1-1; 9 nucleotides match TRBD1. Trimming cost V 0 bases and J 4 bases; bases outside gene matches: 6. This CDR3 spans 16 amino acids. CDR1 MDHEN and CDR2 SYDVKM come from the germline V gene. The CDR3 region is CASSLWGDREGTEAFF. For the CDR3, the DNA is TGTGCCAGCAGTTTATGGGGGGACAGGGAGGGCACTGAAGCTTTCTTT.

This clone showed up just a few times. The rearrangement links TRBV28 to TRBJ2-7, with 12 bases fitting TRBD2. J lost 7 bases, V lost 7 bases, and 14 bases had no gene match. The germline V gene encodes CDR1 MDHEN and CDR2 SYDVKM. The CDR3 is 16 residues long. The CDR3 region is CASTETGLAGTWEQYF. CDR3 nucleotides: TGTGCCAGCACCGAAACCGGACTAGCGGGGACGTGGGAGCAGTACTTC.

This chain links TRBV27 with TRBJ2-5; 7 nucleotides agree with TRBD1. V shed 5 bases, J shed 4 bases, and the junction held 13 bases outside the gene matches. CDR1 and CDR2 (germline): MNHEY, SMNVEV (reference sequence). The CDR3 is 16 residues long. CDR3 in DNA: TGTGCCAGCAGTCCGGCGACAGGGATTACAAGAGAGACCCAGTACTTC. Amino acids: CASSPATGITRETQYF.

The J gene is TRBJ2-1, the V gene TRBV6-5, with a possible D match to TRBD2 (6 bases). Germline-derived CDR1 and CDR2 are MNHEY and SVGAGI. The length of the CDR3 is 14 residues. Trimming removed 7 bases from V and 8 bases from J, with 18 bases in between. In DNA form, the CDR3 reads TGTGCCAGCACGGTCCAGGGACTTGTCTATGAGCAGTTCTTC. Its translation is CASTVQGLVYEQFF.

The chain combines TRBV5-1 with TRBJ2-7, with 8 bases aligning to TRBD1. Germline V gene sequence: CDR1 SGHRS, CDR2 YFSETQ. This CDR3 is 13 amino acids long. V shed 4 bases and J 5 bases; nucleotides not matched to a gene: 5. Written as DNA, the CDR3 is TGCGCCAGCAGCCACGGACAGGGTGACGAGCAGTACTTC. This translates into CASSHGQGDEQYF.

The chain employs TRBV27 and TRBJ2-1; D gene uncertain. The V and J ends lost 5 bases and 6 bases respectively, with 14 bases between them. The CDR3 runs to 14 residues. Germline CDR1 is MNHEY and CDR2 is SMNVEV (reference sequence). The CDR3 loop is CASSAYGRTNEQFF. The CDR3 coding sequence is TGTGCCAGCAGTGCTTACGGCCGGACCAATGAGCAGTTCTTC.

The chain has TRBV19 and TRBJ2-1; perhaps TRBD1 as D (6 bases). V gave up 3 bases and J gave up 5 bases, with 11 bases separating them. CDR1 and CDR2 from the germline V gene are LNHDA and SQIVND (reference sequence). The CDR3 has 14 residues. The CDR3 is CASSILGGHNEQFF. DNA for the CDR3: TGTGCCAGTAGTATTCTTGGGGGCCACAATGAGCAGTTCTTC.

The chain recombines TRBV6-2 or TRBV6-3 with TRBJ2-7, with 11 bases that match TRBD2. The CDR3 runs to 15 residues. V lost 6 bases to trimming and J lost 5 bases; unmatched junction nucleotides: 9. Germline-derived CDR1 and CDR2 are MNHEY and SVGEGT. This CDR3 reads CASSFTSGSKNEQYF. As DNA, the CDR3 is TGTGCCAGCAGCTTCACTAGCGGGAGTAAGAACGAGCAGTACTTC.

The chain uses TRBV4-2 and TRBJ2-7, with D possibly matching TRBD2 (5 bases). Germline V gene sequence: CDR1 LGHNA, CDR2 YNFKEQ. The V and J ends lost 1 base and 0 bases respectively, with 10 bases between them. The CDR3 has 15 residues. The DNA of the CDR3 is TGTGCCAGCAGCCAAGGGCTAGCCCGCTCCTACGAGCAGTACTTC. It yields the protein CASSQGLARSYEQYF.

The gene calls are TRBV6-2 or TRBV6-3 and TRBJ1-2, with a tentative D call TRBD1 (5 bases). CDR3 length equals 14 residues. Trimming took 2 bases from V and 4 from J, leaving 11 bases between them. Germline values: CDR1 MNHEY, CDR2 SVGEGT. Here the CDR3 reads CASSYNSGPYGYTF. The CDR3 region has the DNA TGTGCCAGCAGTTACAATTCGGGACCCTATGGCTACACCTTC.

The genes are TRBV6-1 and TRBJ1-3; D not certain. The germline V gene has CDR1 MNHNS and CDR2 SASEGT. The CDR3 sequence is 14 residues long. Trimming took 1 base from V and 5 from J, leaving 9 bases between them. CDR3 nucleotides: TGTGCCAGCAGTGAAGTAACAACGCGAAACACCATATATTTT. Protein sequence: CASSEVTTRNTIYF.

J is TRBJ2-5 and V is TRBV28, with D possibly being TRBD2 (6 bases). The CDR3 covers 18 residues. V was shortened by 6 bases and J by 2 bases, with 25 bases between the two germline ends. Germline CDR1 reads MDHEN; CDR2 reads SYDVKM. CDR3 region: CASSNWGDLAIDQETQYF. The DNA for the CDR3 is TGTGCCAGCAGCAATTGGGGGGATCTAGCGATAGATCAAGAGACCCAGTACTTC.

J is TRBJ1-1 and V is TRBV6-1, with 9 bases aligning to TRBD1. CDR1 is MNHNS and CDR2 is SASEGT in the germline V gene. The CDR3 has 19 residues. Trimming at V came to 4 bases and at J to 10 bases, leaving 25 bases not matched to a gene. The CDR3 region is CASSALGAPDRGAFRRAFF. The CDR3 DNA follows: TGTGCCAGCAGTGCCTTAGGGGCCCCGGACAGGGGAGCTTTCAGGAGAGCTTTCTTT.

The genes are TRBV19 and TRBJ2-2, with D uncertain. The V and J ends lost 2 bases and 7 bases respectively, with 5 bases between them. CDR1 is LNHDA, CDR2 SQIVND, per germline (reference sequence). The CDR3 is 12 amino acids. The CDR3 is CASSIRSGELFF. The DNA of the CDR3 is TGTGCCAGTAGTATACGCAGCGGGGAGCTGTTTTTT.

The chain carries TRBV18 and TRBJ2-7, with unresolved D. Germline lookup yields CDR1 KGHSH and CDR2 LQKENI. Trimming took 3 bases from V and 4 from J, leaving 7 bases between them. There are 12 residues in the CDR3. The CDR3 region has the DNA TGTGCCAGCTCACCGACCCCTTACGAGCAGTACTTC. Translated: CASSPTPYEQYF.

The genes are TRBV6-5 and TRBJ1-1, with 8 nucleotides matching TRBD1. V dropped 0 bases and J dropped 4; count of bases not matched to a gene: 4. The CDR3 is 15 residues long. The germline V gene has CDR1 MNHEY and CDR2 SVGAGI. This chain's CDR3 is CASSYSQGASTEAFF. The CDR3 DNA is TGTGCCAGCAGTTACTCGCAGGGGGCGAGCACTGAAGCTTTCTTT.

The chain combines TRBV28 with TRBJ2-3; 8 bases map to TRBD2. The CDR3 has 16 residues. V lost 3 bases, J lost 5 bases, and 10 bases stayed unmatched. CDR1 and CDR2 from the germline V gene are MDHEN and SYDVKM. The CDR3 region has the DNA TGTGCCAGCAGTTTTAAGCGGGAGTATTCCGTAGATACGCAGTATTTT. Protein product: CASSFKREYSVDTQYF.

The chain has TRBV28 and TRBJ1-3, with 9 bases lining up with TRBD1. The CDR3 runs 15 residues. The germline gives CDR1 MDHEN, CDR2 SYDVKM. J was trimmed by 3 bases and V by 6 bases; bases with no gene match: 6. CDR3 nucleotide sequence: TGTGCCAGCAGCACAGGGGGCGCAGATGGAAACACCATATATTTT. The encoded protein is CASSTGGADGNTIYF.

This clone has more than one count but fewer than ten. The chain employs TRBV7-9 and TRBJ2-7; maybe TRBD2 (5 bases). Germline loops: CDR1 SEHNR, CDR2 FQNEAQ (reference sequence). Between the trimmed V and J ends, which lost 6 bases and 7 bases, there was a span of 16 bases. This CDR3 has 13 amino acids. The CDR3 protein is CASRSTRGGEQYF. The CDR3 nucleotides are TGTGCCAGCAGGAGTACACGGGGTGGGGAGCAGTACTTC. Filled out from reference TRBV7-9 and TRBJ2-7, the complete variable domain reads DTGVSQNPRHKITKRGQNVTFRCDPISEHNRLYWYRQTLGQGPEFLTYFQNEAQLEKSRLLSDRFSAERPKGSFSTLEIQRTEQGDSAMYLCASRSTRGGEQYFGPGTRLTVT.

The V and J genes are TRBV19 and TRBJ1-1, with TRBD1 matching over 9 bases. Germline CDR1 and CDR2: LNHDA and SQIVND (reference sequence). The CDR3 totals 16 residues. V shed 6 bases and J 4 bases; nucleotides not matched to a gene: 12. The CDR3 region has the DNA TGTGCCAGTAGGGGGAATCCGGGACAGGGTTCCACTGAAGCTTTCTTT. Translation gives CASRGNPGQGSTEAFF.